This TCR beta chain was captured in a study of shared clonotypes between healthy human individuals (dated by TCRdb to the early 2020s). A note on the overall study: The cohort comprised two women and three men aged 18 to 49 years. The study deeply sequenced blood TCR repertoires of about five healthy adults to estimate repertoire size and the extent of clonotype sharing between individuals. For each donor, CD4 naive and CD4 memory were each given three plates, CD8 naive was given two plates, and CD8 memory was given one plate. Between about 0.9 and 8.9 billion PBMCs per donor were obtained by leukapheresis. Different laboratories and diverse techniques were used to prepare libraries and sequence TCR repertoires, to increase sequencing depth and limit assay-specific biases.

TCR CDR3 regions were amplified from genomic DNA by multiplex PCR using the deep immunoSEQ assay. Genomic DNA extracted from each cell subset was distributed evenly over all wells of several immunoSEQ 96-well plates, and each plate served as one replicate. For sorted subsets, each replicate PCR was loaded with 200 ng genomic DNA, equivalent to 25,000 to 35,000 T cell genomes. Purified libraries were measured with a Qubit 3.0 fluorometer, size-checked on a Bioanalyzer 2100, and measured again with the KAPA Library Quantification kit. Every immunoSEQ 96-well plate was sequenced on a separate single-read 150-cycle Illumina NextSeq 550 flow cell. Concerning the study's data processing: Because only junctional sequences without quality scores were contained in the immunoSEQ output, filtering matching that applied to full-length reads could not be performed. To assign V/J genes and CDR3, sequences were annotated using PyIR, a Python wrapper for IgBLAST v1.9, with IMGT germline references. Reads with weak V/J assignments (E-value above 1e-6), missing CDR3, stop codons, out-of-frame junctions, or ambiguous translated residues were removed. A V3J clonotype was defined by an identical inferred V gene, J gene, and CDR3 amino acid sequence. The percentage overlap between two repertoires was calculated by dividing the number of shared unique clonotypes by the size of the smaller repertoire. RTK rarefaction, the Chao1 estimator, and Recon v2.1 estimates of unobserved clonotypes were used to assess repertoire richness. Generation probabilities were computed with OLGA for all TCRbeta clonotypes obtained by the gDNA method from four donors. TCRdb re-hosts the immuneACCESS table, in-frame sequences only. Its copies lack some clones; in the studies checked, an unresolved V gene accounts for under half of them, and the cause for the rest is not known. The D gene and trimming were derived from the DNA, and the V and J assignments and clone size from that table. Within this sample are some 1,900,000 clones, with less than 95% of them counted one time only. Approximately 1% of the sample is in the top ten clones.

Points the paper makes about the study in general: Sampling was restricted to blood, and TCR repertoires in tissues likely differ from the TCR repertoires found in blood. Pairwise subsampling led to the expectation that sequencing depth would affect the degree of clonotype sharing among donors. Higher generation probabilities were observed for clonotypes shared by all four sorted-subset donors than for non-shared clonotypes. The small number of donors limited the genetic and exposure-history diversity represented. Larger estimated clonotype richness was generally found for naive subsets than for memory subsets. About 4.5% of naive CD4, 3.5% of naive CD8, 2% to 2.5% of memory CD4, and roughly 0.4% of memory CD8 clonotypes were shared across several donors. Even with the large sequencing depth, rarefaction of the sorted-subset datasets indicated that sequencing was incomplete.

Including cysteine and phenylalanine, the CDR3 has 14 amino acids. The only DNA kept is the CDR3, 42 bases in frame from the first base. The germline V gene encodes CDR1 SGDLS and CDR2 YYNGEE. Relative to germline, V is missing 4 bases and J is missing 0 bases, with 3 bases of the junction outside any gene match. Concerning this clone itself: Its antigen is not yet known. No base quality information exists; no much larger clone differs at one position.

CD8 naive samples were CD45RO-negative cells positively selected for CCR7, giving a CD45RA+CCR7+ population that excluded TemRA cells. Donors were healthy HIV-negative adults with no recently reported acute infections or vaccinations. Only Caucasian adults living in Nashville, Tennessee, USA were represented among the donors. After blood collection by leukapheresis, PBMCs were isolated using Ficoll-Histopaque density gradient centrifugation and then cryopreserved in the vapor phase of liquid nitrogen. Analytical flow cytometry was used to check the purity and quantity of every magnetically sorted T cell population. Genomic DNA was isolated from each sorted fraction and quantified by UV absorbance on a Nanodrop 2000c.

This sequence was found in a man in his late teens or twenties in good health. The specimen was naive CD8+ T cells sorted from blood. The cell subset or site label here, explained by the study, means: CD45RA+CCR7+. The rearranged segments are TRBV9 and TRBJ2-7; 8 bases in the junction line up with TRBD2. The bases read TGTGCCAGCAGCTCAGGACTAGCCTCCTACGAGCAGTACTTC. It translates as CASSSGLASYEQYF.